The T cell receptor (beta chain) described here comes from a study of T cell repertoires in cytomegalovirus infection (dated by TCRdb to about 2019). As for the study more broadly: Because public TCR beta signatures pointed to carriage of CMV infection together with the matching HLA type, the HLA type of each donor mattered for the analysis. The research as a whole found: Carriers of CMV infection plus the relevant HLA type were discriminated by the cumulative frequency of public TCR beta family members in the study cohort and in an independent roughly 320-donor cohort. The ex vivo response was dominated by HLA-C-restricted CMV-specific TCR beta clonotypes, and the single most frequent clonotype in two of eight donors was supplied by these HLA-C-restricted clonotypes.

TCRdb lists the instrument as Illumina HiSeq 1500. The public reads were quality trimmed at Q25 with fastp and then assembled into clones with MiXCR by TCRdb, keeping productive beta chains. Rows with one shared CDR3 protein collapse into an entry with the most common genes and DNA. The sample table shows about 330,000 distinct CDR3 sequences, and 8% to 9.5% are seen once. Over 3.5% of the sample comes from the top ten. From the cysteine up to the phenylalanine, the CDR3 has a length of 15 residues. Left in the record is the CDR3 DNA by itself, 45 bases read in frame from the first base. Trimming removed 8 bases from V and 9 bases from J; the gene matches leave 11 bases unexplained. From the germline V gene, CDR1 is MDHEN and CDR2 is SYDVKM. About this clonotype: The specificity of this receptor is unknown. Nothing much larger sits one base from this clone, and base qualities are not available.

The sequence is built from TRBV28 and TRBJ2-3, with 13 bases matching TRBD2. This sequence was found in a human donor in good health (CMV status not recorded). Some clones in this sample may be carry-over from other donors' samples. What was sequenced was PBMCs. The CDR3: CASVRGTSGARTQYF. The DNA is as follows: TGTGCCAGCGTTCGGGGGACTAGCGGGGCGCGCACGCAGTATTTT.